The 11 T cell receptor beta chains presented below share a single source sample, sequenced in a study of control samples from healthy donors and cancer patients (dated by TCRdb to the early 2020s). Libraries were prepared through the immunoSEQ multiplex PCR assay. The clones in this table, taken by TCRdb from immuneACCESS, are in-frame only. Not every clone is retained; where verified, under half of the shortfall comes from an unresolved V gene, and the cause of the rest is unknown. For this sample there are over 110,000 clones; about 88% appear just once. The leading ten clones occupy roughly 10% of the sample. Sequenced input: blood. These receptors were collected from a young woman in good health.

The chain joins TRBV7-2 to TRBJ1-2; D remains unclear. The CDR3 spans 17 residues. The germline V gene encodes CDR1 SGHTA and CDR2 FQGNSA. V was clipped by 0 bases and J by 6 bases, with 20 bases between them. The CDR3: CASSLAPVRGGMDGYTF. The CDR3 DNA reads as TGTGCCAGCAGCTTAGCGCCGGTAAGAGGAGGGATGGATGGCTACACCTTC.

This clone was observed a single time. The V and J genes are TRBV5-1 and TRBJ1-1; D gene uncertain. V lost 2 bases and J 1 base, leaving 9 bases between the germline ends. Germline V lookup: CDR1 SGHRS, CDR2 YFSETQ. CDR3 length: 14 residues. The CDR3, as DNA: TGCGCCAGCAGCTTCGCGACACCGAACACTGAAGCTTTCTTT. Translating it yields CASSFATPNTEAFF. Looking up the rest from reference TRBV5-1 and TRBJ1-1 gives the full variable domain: KAGVTQTPRYLIKTRGQQVTLSCSPISGHRSVSWYQQTPGQGLQFLFEYFSETQRNKGNFPGRFSGRQFSNSRSEMNVSTLELGDSALYLCASSFATPNTEAFFGQGTRLTVV.

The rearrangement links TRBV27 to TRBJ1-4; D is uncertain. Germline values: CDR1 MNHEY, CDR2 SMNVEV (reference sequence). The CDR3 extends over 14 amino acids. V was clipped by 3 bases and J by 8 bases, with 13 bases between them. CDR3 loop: CASSFQHNSEKLFF. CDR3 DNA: TGTGCCAGCAGTTTCCAGCATAATAGCGAAAAACTGTTTTTT.

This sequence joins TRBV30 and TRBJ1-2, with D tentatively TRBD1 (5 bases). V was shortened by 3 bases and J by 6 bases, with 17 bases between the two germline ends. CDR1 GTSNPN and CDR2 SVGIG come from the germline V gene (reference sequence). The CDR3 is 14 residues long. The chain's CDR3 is CAWREPGRVDGYTF. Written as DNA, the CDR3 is TGTGCCTGGAGGGAGCCGGGACGGGTGGATGGCTACACCTTC. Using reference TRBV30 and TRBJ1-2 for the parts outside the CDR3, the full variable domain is SQTIHQWPATLVQPVGSPLSLECTVEGTSNPNLYWYRQAAGRGLQLLFYSVGIGQISSEVPQNLSASRPQDRQFILSSKKLLLSDSGFYLCAWREPGRVDGYTFGSGTRLTVV.

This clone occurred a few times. CDR3 nucleotide sequence: TGTGCCAGTAGTATGGAGACAGGGGAGGCCGGGGAGCTGTTTTTT. Translated, it gives CASSMETGEAGELFF. V usage is TRBV19 and J usage is TRBJ2-2; TRBD1 agrees at 8 bases. Germline CDR1 LNHDA, CDR2 SQIVND (reference sequence). The CDR3 loop spans 15 amino acids. Unmatched junction bases numbered 6, after V lost 3 bases and J lost 6 bases.

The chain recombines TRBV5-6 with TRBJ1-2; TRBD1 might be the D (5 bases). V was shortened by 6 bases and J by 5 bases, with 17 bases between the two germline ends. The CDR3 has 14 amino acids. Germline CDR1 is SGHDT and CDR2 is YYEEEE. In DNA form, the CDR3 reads TGTGCCAGCACTTGGACGGGGCCGGAGTATGGCTACACCTTC. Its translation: CASTWTGPEYGYTF.

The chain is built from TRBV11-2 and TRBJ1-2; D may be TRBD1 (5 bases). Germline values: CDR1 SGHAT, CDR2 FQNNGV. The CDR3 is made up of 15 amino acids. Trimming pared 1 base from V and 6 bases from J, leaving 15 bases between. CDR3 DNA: TGTGCCAGCAGCTTAGTCGCGACAGTAGGTGATGGCTACACCTTC. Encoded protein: CASSLVATVGDGYTF.

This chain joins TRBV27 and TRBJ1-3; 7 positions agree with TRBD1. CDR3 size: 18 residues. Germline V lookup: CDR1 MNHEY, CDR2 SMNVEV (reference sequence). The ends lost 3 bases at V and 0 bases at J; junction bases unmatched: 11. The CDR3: CASSLPGQFISSGNTIYF. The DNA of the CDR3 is TGTGCCAGCAGTTTGCCGGGACAGTTCATTAGCTCTGGAAACACCATATATTTT.

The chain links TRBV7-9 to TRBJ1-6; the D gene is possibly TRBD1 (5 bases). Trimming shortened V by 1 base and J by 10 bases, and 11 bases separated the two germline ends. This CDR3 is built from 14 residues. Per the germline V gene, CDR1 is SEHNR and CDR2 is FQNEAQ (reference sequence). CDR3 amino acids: CASSLVGQTSPLHF. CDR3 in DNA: TGTGCCAGCAGCTTAGTGGGGCAGACATCACCCCTCCACTTT.

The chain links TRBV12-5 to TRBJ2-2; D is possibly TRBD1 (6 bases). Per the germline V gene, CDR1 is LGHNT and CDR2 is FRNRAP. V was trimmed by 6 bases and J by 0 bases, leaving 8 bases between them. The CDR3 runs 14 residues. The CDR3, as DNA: TGTGCTAGTGGACAGGGAACGAACACCGGGGAGCTGTTTTTT. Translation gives CASGQGTNTGELFF.

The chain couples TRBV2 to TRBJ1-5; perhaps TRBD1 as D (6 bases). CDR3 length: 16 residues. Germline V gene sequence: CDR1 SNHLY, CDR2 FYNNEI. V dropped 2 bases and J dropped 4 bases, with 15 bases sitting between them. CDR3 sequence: CASSERPLGANQPQHF. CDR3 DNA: TGTGCCAGCAGTGAACGGCCTTTGGGGGCTAATCAGCCCCAGCATTTT.